A single T cell receptor beta chain is shown here with its context. The data derive from a study of OX40 agonist ivuxolimab in advanced cancers. This CDR3 is built from 14 residues. V lost 1 base to trimming and J lost 3 bases, with 9 bases between them. CDR1 and CDR2 from the germline V gene are SEHNR and FQNEAQ (reference sequence). Sequencing was performed with immunoSEQ multiplex PCR; in TCRdb, only in-frame clones are kept and a portion is missing. The repertoire has about 96,000 clones, approximately 80% of them found once; the top ten carry roughly 6%. The source material was CD4+ or CD8+ T cells sorted from blood, sampled in a trial of the OX40 agonist ivuxolimab. The chain combines TRBV7-9 with TRBJ1-1; D is undetermined. The source is an adult with an advanced solid tumor such as melanoma, head and neck, liver or kidney cancer. In DNA, the CDR3 is TGTGCCAGCAGCTTAGTTTTTGGTTACACTGAAGCTTTCTTT. Amino acid sequence: CASSLVFGYTEAFF.